This is a list of T cell receptor beta chains from one sample in a study of cytomegalovirus exposure and HLA in healthy donors. Data came from immunoSEQ multiplex PCR; TCRdb stores just in-frame clones and leaves some out. The top ten hold 3% to 3.5% of the sample, which has about 260,000 clones, roughly 91% seen once. The sequenced material came from PBMCs. The receptors come from a woman aged 25 to 39 in good health and CMV-seronegative. Each CDR3 is given with its conserved first and last residue. D genes are given only for firm matches. Clone size is given for some rows only: seen once, a few or many times, or a class if the clone is expanded.

clone_size: .; d_call: TRBD2; v_call: TRBV29-1; j_call: TRBJ2-5; cdr3_aa: CSVEGLAGGETQYF; cdr3_nt: TGCAGCGTAGAGGGACTAGCGGGAGGAGAGACCCAGTACTTC
clone_size: .; d_call: TRBD2; v_call: TRBV7-6; j_call: TRBJ2-1; cdr3_aa: CASGGVNEQFF; cdr3_nt: TGTGCCAGCGGGGGGGTCAATGAGCAGTTCTTC
clone_size: .; d_call: .; v_call: TRBV27; j_call: TRBJ2-7; cdr3_aa: CASSLRSRGEQYF; cdr3_nt: TGTGCCAGCAGTTTAAGGAGTCGGGGCGAGCAGTACTTC
clone_size: once; d_call: .; v_call: TRBV6-6; j_call: TRBJ2-7; cdr3_aa: CASSYVGISYEQYF; cdr3_nt: TGTGCCAGCAGTTATGTTGGTATCTCCTACGAGCAGTACTTC
clone_size: .; d_call: TRBD1; v_call: TRBV7-3; j_call: TRBJ2-3; cdr3_aa: CASSPSGRQGTADTQYF; cdr3_nt: TGTGCCAGCAGCCCCTCCGGTAGACAGGGGACTGCAGATACGCAGTATTTT
clone_size: .; d_call: .; v_call: TRBV7-2; j_call: TRBJ1-1; cdr3_aa: CASSLARRASAFF; cdr3_nt: TGTGCCAGCAGCTTAGCTCGGAGAGCGTCCGCTTTCTTT
clone_size: .; d_call: .; v_call: TRBV9; j_call: TRBJ1-4; cdr3_aa: CASSVGDSSTNEKLFF; cdr3_nt: TGTGCCAGCAGCGTAGGTGACAGTTCAACTAATGAAAAACTGTTTTTT
clone_size: .; d_call: .; v_call: TRBV9; j_call: TRBJ1-1; cdr3_aa: CASSVVSGAGGTEAFF; cdr3_nt: TGTGCCAGCAGCGTAGTCTCAGGGGCGGGGGGCACTGAAGCTTTCTTT
clone_size: .; d_call: .; v_call: TRBV2; j_call: TRBJ1-5; cdr3_aa: CASSNTPDRNNQPQHF; cdr3_nt: TGTGCCAGCAGTAACACCCCCGACAGAAACAATCAGCCCCAGCATTTT
clone_size: .; d_call: .; v_call: TRBV7-2; j_call: TRBJ2-3; cdr3_aa: CASGLSSTDTQYF; cdr3_nt: TGTGCCAGCGGGCTGTCTAGCACAGATACGCAGTATTTT
clone_size: .; d_call: .; v_call: TRBV6-1; j_call: TRBJ2-7; cdr3_aa: CAISTGHPYEQYF; cdr3_nt: TGTGCCATTTCTACGGGACACCCCTACGAGCAGTACTTC
clone_size: .; d_call: .; v_call: TRBV27; j_call: TRBJ1-3; cdr3_aa: CASSLFLGAGNTIYF; cdr3_nt: TGTGCCAGCAGTTTATTTTTGGGTGCTGGAAACACCATATATTTT
clone_size: .; d_call: .; v_call: TRBV4-1; j_call: TRBJ2-5; cdr3_aa: CASSQDGALAEQETQYF; cdr3_nt: TGCGCCAGCAGCCAAGATGGGGCTTTGGCAGAACAAGAGACCCAGTACTTC
clone_size: .; d_call: .; v_call: TRBV19; j_call: TRBJ2-7; cdr3_aa: CASSISGYGRGTEQYF; cdr3_nt: TGTGCCAGTAGTATTTCCGGGTACGGCAGGGGTACCGAGCAGTACTTC